Listed below are T cell receptor beta chains from one sample, sequenced in a study of CD8 T cells in ankylosing spondylitis. Via MiXCR, TCRdb re-called the 5' RACE reads, giving one row per CDR3 protein. Found here are some 290,000 distinct CDR3 sequences, 15% to 25% of them singletons; the top ten hold roughly 8%. Sequences were obtained from blood, either unsorted or a sorted T cell fraction (not recorded which). The receptors were gathered from a male donor with ankylosing spondylitis or in good health (not recorded which). Each CDR3 is given without its conserved first and last residue.

CDR3,J,length,V
ASSFAGSEAF,TRBJ1-1,10,TRBV12-3/TRBV12-4
ASSLNQGIGSYNEQF,TRBJ2-1,15,TRBV7-3
ASSLRGQGFTNEQF,TRBJ2-1,14,TRBV5-6
ASSVGQGINIQY,TRBJ2-4,12,TRBV12-3/TRBV12-4
ASTADGVGIQY,TRBJ2-4,11,TRBV6-1
ASRPSGEKEY,TRBJ2-3,10,TRBV12-3/TRBV12-4
ASSLDGRVKGNTIY,TRBJ1-3,14,TRBV7-2
ASSQDGQITGELF,TRBJ2-2,13,TRBV3-1
ASSFCQRDQPQH,TRBJ1-5,12,TRBV5-5
ACARGSAGANVLT,TRBJ2-6,13,TRBV6-5
SVATGDYNEQF,TRBJ2-1,11,TRBV29-1
ASSLAWGNQPQH,TRBJ1-5,12,TRBV12-3/TRBV12-4
ASSKGDSGAYNEQF,TRBJ2-1,14,TRBV5-1
ASSIRLAGADTQY,TRBJ2-3,13,TRBV19
ASSVGDTWSEAF,TRBJ1-1,12,TRBV9
ASSDEGGTGELF,TRBJ2-2,12,TRBV6-4
ASSRTGADQPQH,TRBJ1-5,12,TRBV5-1
AISPPRGYGYT,TRBJ1-2,11,TRBV10-3
ASSGQGGPGELF,TRBJ2-2,12,TRBV2
ASSDPEEKNIQY,TRBJ2-4,12,TRBV5-5
ASRPTPQETQY,TRBJ2-5,11,TRBV28
ASSVVTTNTEAF,TRBJ1-1,12,TRBV9
ASSPDWRTGELF,TRBJ2-2,12,TRBV5-1